This T cell receptor beta chain was recovered during a study of control samples from healthy donors and cancer patients. Some clones are missing from TCRdb's copy, which holds only in-frame ones; the method was immunoSEQ multiplex PCR. The sample has about 71,000 clones; about 90% are singletons. Between the trimmed V and J ends, which lost 1 base and 5 bases, there was a span of 11 bases. Germline V gives CDR1 WNHNN, CDR2 SYGVQD (reference sequence). CDR3 length: 14 residues. This clone was observed once. The source is a man in his sixties with lung cancer. This chain joins TRBV10-1 and TRBJ1-1, with D uncertain. The sequenced material came from PBMCs. In nucleotides, the CDR3 is TGCGCCAGCAGTGAGTTAGGCGAGGAAACTGAAGCTTTCTTT. Encoded protein: CASSELGEETEAFF.